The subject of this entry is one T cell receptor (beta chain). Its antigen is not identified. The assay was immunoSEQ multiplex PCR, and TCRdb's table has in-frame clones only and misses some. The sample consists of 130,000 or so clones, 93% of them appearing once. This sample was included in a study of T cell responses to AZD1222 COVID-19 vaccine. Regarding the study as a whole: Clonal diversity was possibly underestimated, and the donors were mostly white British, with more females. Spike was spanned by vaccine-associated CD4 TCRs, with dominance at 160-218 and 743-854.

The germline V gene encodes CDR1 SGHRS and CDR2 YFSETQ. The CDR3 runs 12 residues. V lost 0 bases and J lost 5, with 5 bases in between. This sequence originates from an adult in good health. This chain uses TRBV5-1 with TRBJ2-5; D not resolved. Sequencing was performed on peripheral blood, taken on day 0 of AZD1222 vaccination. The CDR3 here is CASSLAWETQYF. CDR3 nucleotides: TGCGCCAGCAGCTTGGCATGGGAGACCCAGTACTTC.